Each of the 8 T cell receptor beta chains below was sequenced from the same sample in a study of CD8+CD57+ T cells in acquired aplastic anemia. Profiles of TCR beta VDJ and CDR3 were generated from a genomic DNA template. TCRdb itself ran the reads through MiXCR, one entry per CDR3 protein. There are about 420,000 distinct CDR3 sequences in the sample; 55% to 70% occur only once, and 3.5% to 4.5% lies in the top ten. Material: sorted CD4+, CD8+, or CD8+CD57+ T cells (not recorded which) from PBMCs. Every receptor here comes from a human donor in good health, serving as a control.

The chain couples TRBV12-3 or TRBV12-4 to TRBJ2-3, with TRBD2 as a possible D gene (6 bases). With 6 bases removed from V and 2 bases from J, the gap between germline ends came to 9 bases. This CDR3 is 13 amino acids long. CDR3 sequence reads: CASSWEVTDTQYF. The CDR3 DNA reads TGTGCCAGCAGCTGGGAGGTCACAGATACGCAGTATTTT.

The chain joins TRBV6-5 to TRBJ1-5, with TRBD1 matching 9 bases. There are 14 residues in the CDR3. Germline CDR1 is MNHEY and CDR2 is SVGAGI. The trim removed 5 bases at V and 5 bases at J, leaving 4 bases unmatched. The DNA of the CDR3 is TGTGCCAGCAGTAGGACAGGGGCCGATCAGCCCCAGCATTTT. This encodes CASSRTGADQPQHF.

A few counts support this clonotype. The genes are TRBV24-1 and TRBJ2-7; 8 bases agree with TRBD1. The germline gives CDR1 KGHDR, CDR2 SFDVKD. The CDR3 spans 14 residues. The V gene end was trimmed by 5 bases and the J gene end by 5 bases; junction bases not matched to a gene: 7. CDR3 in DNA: TGTGCCACCAGTGCTGACAGGGGTGGCCACGAGCAGTACTTC. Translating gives CATSADRGGHEQYF.

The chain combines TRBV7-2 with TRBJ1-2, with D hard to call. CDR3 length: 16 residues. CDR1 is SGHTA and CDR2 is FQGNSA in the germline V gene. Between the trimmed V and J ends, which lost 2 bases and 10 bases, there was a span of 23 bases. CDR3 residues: CASSLRSSRRASSYTF. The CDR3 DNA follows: TGTGCCAGCAGCTTACGTAGCTCTAGAAGGGCCAGCTCCTACACCTTC.

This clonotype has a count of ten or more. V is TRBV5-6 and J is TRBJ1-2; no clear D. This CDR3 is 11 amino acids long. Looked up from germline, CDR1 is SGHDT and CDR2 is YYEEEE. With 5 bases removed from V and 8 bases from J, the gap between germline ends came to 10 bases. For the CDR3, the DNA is TGTGCCAGCAGAGCCCGGGGAGGCTACACCTTC. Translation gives CASRARGGYTF.

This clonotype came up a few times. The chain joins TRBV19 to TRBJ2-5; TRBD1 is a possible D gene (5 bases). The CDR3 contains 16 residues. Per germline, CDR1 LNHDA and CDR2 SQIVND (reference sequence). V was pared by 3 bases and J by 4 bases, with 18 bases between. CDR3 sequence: CASSIGRAGWGETQYF. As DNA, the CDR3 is TGTGCCAGTAGTATTGGCAGGGCAGGGTGGGGAGAGACCCAGTACTTC.

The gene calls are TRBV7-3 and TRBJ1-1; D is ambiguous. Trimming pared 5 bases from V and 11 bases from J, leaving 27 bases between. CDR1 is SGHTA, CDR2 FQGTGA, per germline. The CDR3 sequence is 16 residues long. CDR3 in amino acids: CASSVGVGNQYTQAFF. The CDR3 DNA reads TGTGCCAGCAGCGTCGGGGTGGGGAACCAATACACCCAGGCTTTCTTT.

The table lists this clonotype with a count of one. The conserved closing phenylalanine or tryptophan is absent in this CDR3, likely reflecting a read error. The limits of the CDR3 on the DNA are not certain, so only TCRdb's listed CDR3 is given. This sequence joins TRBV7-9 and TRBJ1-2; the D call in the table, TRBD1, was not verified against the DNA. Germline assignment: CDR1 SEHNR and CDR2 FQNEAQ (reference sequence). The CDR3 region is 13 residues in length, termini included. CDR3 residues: CASSLEAGGIQES.